This TCR beta chain was observed in a study of cytomegalovirus exposure and HLA in healthy donors. The study's findings and limits: The listing of fewer than 200 TCR beta chains classed them as cytomegalovirus-associated. Most TCR sequences showed up rarely, but some public TCRs showed up in many donors. Both high specificity and high sensitivity reportedly marked the classifier's diagnosis of cytomegalovirus status.

Regarding this clone: Its cognate antigen is unknown.

Germline V gives CDR1 SGHAT, CDR2 FQNNGV. Trimming removed 0 bases from V and 5 bases from J, with 7 bases in between. The length of the CDR3 is 13 residues. Sequencing used immunoSEQ multiplex PCR; TCRdb keeps in-frame clones, though not all of them. This sample has approximately 150,000 clones, with about 87% found just once. Sample: PBMCs. The V gene is TRBV11-2, the J gene TRBJ2-5; D not certain. The receptor's source is a man between 18 and 35 years old in good health and CMV-seropositive. The chain's CDR3 is CASSLEFRETQYF. CDR3 nucleotide sequence: TGTGCCAGCAGCTTAGAGTTCCGGGAGACCCAGTACTTC.